The 18 T cell receptor beta chains presented below share a single source sample, sequenced in a study of regulatory T cells in long-lasting Graves disease. Assembly of TCR beta libraries relied on iRepertoire HTBI primers together with Arm-PCR of CDR3 regions. MiXCR, run by TCRdb on the multiplex PCR reads, gives a single entry per CDR3 protein. The sample yields roughly 350,000 distinct CDR3 sequences, approximately 15% seen once. The time point here: newly diagnosed GD, antithyroid drugs for less than 3 months. The TCR library was made from RNA extracted from PBMCs. The sample was also reused in another study, on T cells in Graves' hyperthyroidism and ophthalmopathy.

The input for sequencing was peripheral blood mononuclear cells (PBMCs), taken at new diagnosis, from a patient treated with antithyroid drugs. These receptors came from a man aged 40-55 years with Graves disease.

Ten or more counts support this clonotype. This chain links TRBV5-1 with TRBJ1-5; D uncertain. The CDR3 runs 14 residues. V was clipped by 1 base and J by 2 bases, with 7 bases between them. Looked up from germline, CDR1 is SGHRS and CDR2 is YFSETQ. This CDR3 is CASSLNGRNQPQHF. In DNA form, the CDR3 reads TGCGCCAGCAGCTTGAACGGACGCAATCAGCCCCAGCATTTT. Based on the CDR3 plus reference TRBV5-1 and TRBJ1-5, the full variable domain is KAGVTQTPRYLIKTRGQQVTLSCSPISGHRSVSWYQQTPGQGLQFLFEYFSETQRNKGNFPGRFSGRQFSNSRSEMNVSTLELGDSALYLCASSLNGRNQPQHFGDGTRLSIL.

Notes on this clonotype: A much bigger clone sits one base away, suggesting this may be a read error. The genes are TRBV7-2 and TRBJ2-5; D tentatively reads TRBD1 or TRBD2 (5 bases each). The germline CDR1 and CDR2 sequences are SGHTA and FQGNSA. This CDR3 is built from 16 residues. Trimming removed 1 base at V and 7 bases at J, with 19 bases between. The CDR3 loop reads CASSLGLSGPRGTQYF. CDR3 nucleotide sequence: TGTGCCAGCAGCTTAGGACTATCGGGGCCTCGAGGGACCCAGTACTTC.

In its sample, this clonotype was seen many times. V gene TRBV2 combines with J gene TRBJ1-5; no firm D call. Trimming shortened V by 4 bases and J by 3 bases, and 7 bases separated the two germline ends. CDR1 is SNHLY and CDR2 is FYNNEI in the germline V gene. The CDR3 sequence is 13 residues long. The CDR3 nucleotides read TGTGCCAGCAGTGTCCGATTCAATCAGCCCCAGCATTTT. Translation: CASSVRFNQPQHF.

This clonotype has ten or more counts. V usage is TRBV27 and J usage is TRBJ1-6; 7 nucleotides line up with TRBD1. The CDR3 loop spans 13 amino acids. Germline CDR1 and CDR2: MNHEY and SMNVEV (reference sequence). The J segment lost 9 bases and the V segment lost 5 bases, leaving 4 bases of the junction unmatched. The CDR3 protein is CASSPTGSSPLHF. The DNA of the CDR3 is TGTGCCAGCAGTCCGACAGGGTCTTCACCCCTCCACTTT.

The chain has TRBV20-1 and TRBJ2-3, with 8 bases identical to TRBD2. J was trimmed by 3 bases and V by 0 bases; bases with no gene match: 8. This CDR3 contains 16 residues. Germline loops: CDR1 DFQATT, CDR2 SNEGSKA (reference sequence). The CDR3 DNA is TGCAGTGCTAGAGATCCGGGGGGGCGAATGACAGATACGCAGTATTTT. It specifies CSARDPGGRMTDTQYF.

This chain uses TRBV6-1 with TRBJ1-2, with 8 bases matching TRBD1. CDR1 MNHNS and CDR2 SASEGT come from the germline V gene. The V gene end was trimmed by 2 bases and the J gene end by 3 bases; junction bases not matched to a gene: 8. The CDR3 spans 16 residues. DNA for the CDR3: TGTGCCAGCAGTGAATACGTAGGGACAGGCGACTATGGCTACACCTTC. Protein: CASSEYVGTGDYGYTF.

This clonotype was counted between two and nine times. Given a far larger clone just one base away, this is likely a sequencing read error. The chain links TRBV20-1 to TRBJ2-1, with TRBD2 as a possible D gene (6 bases). Germline CDR1 DFQATT, CDR2 SNEGSKA (reference sequence). V was trimmed by 1 base and J by 10 bases, leaving 17 bases between them. This CDR3 region has 14 residues. This CDR3 is CSARVAGGAYEQFF. CDR3 coding DNA: TGCAGTGCTAGAGTGGCAGGAGGGGCCTACGAGCAGTTCTTC.

The table lists this clonotype with many counts. The chain links TRBV4-2 to TRBJ2-1; TRBD2 aligns across 10 bases. V lost 0 bases, J lost 4 bases, and 3 bases stayed unmatched. Germline loops: CDR1 LGHNA, CDR2 YNFKEQ. The CDR3 has 16 amino acids. The CDR3 protein is CASSQETSGDYNEQFF. The CDR3 DNA is TGTGCCAGCAGCCAAGAAACTAGCGGGGATTACAATGAGCAGTTCTTC.

The rearrangement uses TRBV4-1 and TRBJ2-2; 7 positions match TRBD2. The trim removed 4 bases at V and 6 bases at J, leaving 17 bases unmatched. There are 18 residues in the CDR3. Germline loops: CDR1 MGHRA, CDR2 YSYEKL. The CDR3 reads CASSLGRRSGDAAGELFF. The CDR3 DNA follows: TGCGCCAGCAGCCTCGGTCGGAGAAGCGGGGATGCAGCCGGGGAGCTGTTTTTT.

This clonotype was picked up many times. The V and J genes are TRBV6-1 and TRBJ2-1; D is undetermined. Germline values: CDR1 MNHNS, CDR2 SASEGT. This CDR3 spans 14 amino acids. V was clipped by 6 bases and J by 6 bases, with 15 bases between them. In DNA form, the CDR3 reads TGTGCCAGCAGCCCCATATCCAAGGGCAATGAGCAGTTCTTC. It codes for CASSPISKGNEQFF.

The chain recombines TRBV27 with TRBJ2-5, with 9 positions matching TRBD1. Germline V gene sequence: CDR1 MNHEY, CDR2 SMNVEV (reference sequence). The CDR3 runs to 15 residues. V dropped 6 bases and J dropped 3; count of bases not matched to a gene: 8. CDR3 in amino acids: CASSFVRTGEETQYF. The CDR3 DNA reads TGTGCCAGCAGCTTTGTCAGGACAGGGGAAGAGACCCAGTACTTC.

The chain couples TRBV5-1 to TRBJ1-2; D is possibly TRBD1 (6 bases). Germline CDR1 is SGHRS and CDR2 is YFSETQ. The CDR3 length is 15 residues. Trimming pared 0 bases from V and 4 bases from J, leaving 13 bases between. CDR3 sequence reads: CASSLDRGGPYGYTF. The CDR3 coding sequence is TGCGCCAGCAGCTTGGATAGAGGGGGGCCCTATGGCTACACCTTC.

This clonotype was recorded once. The rearrangement uses TRBV12-3 or TRBV12-4 and TRBJ2-1; 8 positions match TRBD2. The CDR3 contains 15 residues. Trimming cost V 3 bases and J 7 bases; bases outside gene matches: 8. The CDR3 DNA is TGTGCCAGCAGTTTTCCCGGGGGGGCTTGGAATGAGCAGTTCTTC. Protein sequence: CASSFPGGAWNEQFF.

This clonotype was counted ten times or more. An end of the junction differs from the germline gene, which may be a read error. CDR3 loop: CASSSDRDTEAFF. The CDR3 coding sequence is TGTGCCAGCAGCTCCGACAGGGACACTGAAGCTTTCTTT. The chain joins TRBV5-1 to TRBJ1-1; 7 bases line up with TRBD1. The germline V gene has CDR1 SGHRS and CDR2 YFSETQ. The CDR3 is 13 amino acids.

The chain has TRBV9 and TRBJ2-3; TRBD1 matches at 7 bases. V trimming: 3 bases; J trimming: 5 bases; junction bases outside the gene matches: 9. The CDR3 extends over 15 amino acids. The germline V gene has CDR1 SGDLS and CDR2 YYNGEE. CDR3 in amino acids: CASSDRGHPIDTQYF. CDR3 sequence (DNA): TGTGCCAGCAGCGACAGGGGCCATCCTATAGATACGCAGTATTTT.

This clonotype was observed many times. The V gene is TRBV13, the J gene TRBJ2-1; 7 bases line up with TRBD1. CDR1 is PRHDT and CDR2 is FYEKMQ in the germline V gene (reference sequence). The J segment lost 8 bases and the V segment lost 5 bases, leaving 9 bases of the junction unmatched. The CDR3 contains 14 residues. CDR3 region: CASSRGQVGDEQFF. CDR3 nucleotides: TGTGCCAGCAGCAGAGGACAGGTTGGTGATGAGCAGTTCTTC.

At least ten counts were recorded for this clonotype. The chain has TRBV9 and TRBJ2-5; weak D call: TRBD1 (6 bases). CDR3 length: 15 residues. The germline gives CDR1 SGDLS, CDR2 YYNGEE. Trimming left V 0 bases short and J 0 bases short, with 9 bases between. CDR3 loop: CASSVGQGYQETQYF. The CDR3 coding sequence is TGTGCCAGCAGCGTAGGCCAGGGGTACCAAGAGACCCAGTACTTC.

The chain is built from TRBV4-2 and TRBJ2-7; no firm D call. Germline values: CDR1 LGHNA, CDR2 YNFKEQ. Trimming removed 2 bases at V and 6 bases at J, with 17 bases between. The CDR3 has 15 amino acids. The CDR3 sequence: CASSQNGPRSGEQYF. The CDR3 nucleotides read TGTGCCAGCAGCCAAAATGGGCCTAGGTCGGGCGAGCAGTACTTC.